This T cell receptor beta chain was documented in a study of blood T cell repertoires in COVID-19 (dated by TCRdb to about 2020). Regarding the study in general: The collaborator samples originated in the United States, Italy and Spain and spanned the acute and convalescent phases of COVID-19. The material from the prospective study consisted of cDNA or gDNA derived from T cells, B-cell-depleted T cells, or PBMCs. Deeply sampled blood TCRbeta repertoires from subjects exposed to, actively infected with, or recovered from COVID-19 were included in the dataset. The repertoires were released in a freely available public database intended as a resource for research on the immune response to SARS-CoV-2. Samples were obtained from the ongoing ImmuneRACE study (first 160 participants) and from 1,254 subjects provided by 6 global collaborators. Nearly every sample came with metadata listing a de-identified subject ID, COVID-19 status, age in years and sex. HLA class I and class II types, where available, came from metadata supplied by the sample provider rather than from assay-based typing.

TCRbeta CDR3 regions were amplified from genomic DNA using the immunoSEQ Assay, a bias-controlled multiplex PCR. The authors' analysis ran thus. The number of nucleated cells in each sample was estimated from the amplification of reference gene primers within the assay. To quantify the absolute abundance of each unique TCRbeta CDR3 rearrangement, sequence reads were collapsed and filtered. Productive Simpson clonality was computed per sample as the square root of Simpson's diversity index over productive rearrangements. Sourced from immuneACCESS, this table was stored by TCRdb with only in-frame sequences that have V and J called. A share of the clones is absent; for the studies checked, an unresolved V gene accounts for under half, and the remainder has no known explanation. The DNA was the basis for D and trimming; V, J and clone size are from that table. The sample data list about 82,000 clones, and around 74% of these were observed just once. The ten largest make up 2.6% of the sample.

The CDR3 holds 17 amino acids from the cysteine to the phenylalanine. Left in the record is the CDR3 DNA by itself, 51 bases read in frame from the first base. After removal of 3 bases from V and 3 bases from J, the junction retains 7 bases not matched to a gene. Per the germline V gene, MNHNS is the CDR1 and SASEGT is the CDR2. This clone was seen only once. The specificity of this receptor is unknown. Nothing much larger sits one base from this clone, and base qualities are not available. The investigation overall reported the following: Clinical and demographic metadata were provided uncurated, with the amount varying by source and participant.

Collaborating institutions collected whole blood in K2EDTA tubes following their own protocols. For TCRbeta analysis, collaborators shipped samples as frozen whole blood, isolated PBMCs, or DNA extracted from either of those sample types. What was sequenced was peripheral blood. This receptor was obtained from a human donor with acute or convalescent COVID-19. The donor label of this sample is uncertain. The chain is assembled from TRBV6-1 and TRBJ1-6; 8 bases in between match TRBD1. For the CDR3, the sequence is CASSESRTGSYNSPLHF. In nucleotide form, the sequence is TGTGCCAGCAGTGAGTCGAGGACAGGGAGCTATAATTCACCCCTCCACTTT.